A selection of T cell receptor beta chains follows, all from one sample in a study of blood T cell repertoires in COVID-19. Sequencing used immunoSEQ multiplex PCR; TCRdb keeps in-frame clones, though not all of them. The table shows 450,000 to 500,000 clones, with 87% occurring only once. Source material: PBMCs or T cells enriched from blood (not recorded which). These receptors all stem from a woman younger than 35 who had recovered from COVID-19. Each CDR3 is given with its conserved first and last residue. The D gene is left open where the match is weak.

v_gene	d_gene	j_gene	CDR3aa
TRBV5-6	-	TRBJ1-2	CASSLVAVSGGYTF
TRBV25-1	TRBD2	TRBJ2-2	CASSERVASGGHTGELFF
TRBV7-9	-	TRBJ1-1	CASSLVGEAEQAFF
TRBV20-1	-	TRBJ2-4	CSATLKNIQYF
TRBV12-3/TRBV12-4	-	TRBJ2-2	CAYKKGGTGELFF
TRBV10-2	TRBD1	TRBJ2-1	CASSPTGLDYNEQFF
TRBV6-5	-	TRBJ1-1	CASSNTGKSEAFF
TRBV6-5	TRBD1	TRBJ1-6	CATRTGGYSPLHF
TRBV28	TRBD1	TRBJ1-2	CASSLLTGGASGYTF
TRBV6-5	-	TRBJ2-3	CASSRAEPTDTQYF
TRBV4-2	-	TRBJ2-3	CASRNIFGGIDTQYF
TRBV10-3	-	TRBJ2-5	CAIRAGTRETQYF
TRBV6-4	-	TRBJ1-1	CASSAEGGTEAFF
TRBV6-1	-	TRBJ2-7	CASSEPGSFTYEQYF
TRBV7-2	-	TRBJ1-2	CASSLETTINYGYTF
TRBV30	-	TRBJ1-2	CAFATVSNYGYTF
TRBV10-3	-	TRBJ1-2	CATRGGLIGADHGYTF
TRBV19	TRBD1	TRBJ2-1	CASSMGTGSNEQFF
TRBV9	-	TRBJ1-2	CASSPTGVTNGYTF
TRBV7-9	-	TRBJ2-7	CASSLVGRQGGEQYF
TRBV2	TRBD2	TRBJ2-7	CASSLTSGVEQYF
TRBV19	TRBD2	TRBJ2-3	CASSGSGGRTDTQYF
TRBV11-2	-	TRBJ2-7	CASSLDLAEQYF
TRBV6-4	TRBD1	TRBJ1-2	CASTRTGETRYGYTF
TRBV25-1	TRBD2	TRBJ2-5	CASSDSSGGAGETQYF
TRBV7-9	-	TRBJ1-1	CASSLEGGSTEAFF
TRBV9	-	TRBJ1-2	CASSVERGGGSGYTF
TRBV2	TRBD1	TRBJ1-6	CASRGTGGGTYNSPLHF
TRBV19	-	TRBJ2-7	CASSIDSGSYYEQYF
TRBV24-1	TRBD2	TRBJ2-3	CATSDQFGEGDTQYF
TRBV19	-	TRBJ1-3	CASSIGRDTAGNTIYF
TRBV3-1/TRBV3-2	TRBD1	TRBJ1-2	CASSLQGARGRGYTF
TRBV7-8	-	TRBJ2-2	CASSLRGTVNGELFF
TRBV5-5	TRBD1	TRBJ1-1	CASSPGQGYTEAFF
TRBV7-8	-	TRBJ1-4	CASSLGAGTTNEKLFF
TRBV5-1	TRBD1	TRBJ2-7	CASSSPGQAAYEQYF
TRBV19	TRBD1	TRBJ2-3	CASSTLPGQGATDTQYF
TRBV6-5	-	TRBJ1-2	CALGGNLKSYGYTF
TRBV2	-	TRBJ1-2	CASSEGDDRPYGYTF
TRBV27	TRBD1	TRBJ1-2	CASSSSPGQGDNGYTF
TRBV5-1	-	TRBJ2-1	CASSLRGDKHEQFF
TRBV25-1	TRBD1	TRBJ2-2	CASTPAGTENTGELFF
TRBV5-1	-	TRBJ2-7	CASSFDSSYEQYF
TRBV5-6	TRBD1	TRBJ2-2	CASSLNRGVGELFF
TRBV11-3	-	TRBJ2-2	CASSLRGTAGELFF
TRBV12-3/TRBV12-4	TRBD1	TRBJ1-1	CASNRQGAEAFF
TRBV5-1	TRBD1	TRBJ1-4	CASSPGQSNEKLFF
TRBV12-3/TRBV12-4	-	TRBJ2-7	CASSLGLSGEQYF
TRBV5-1	-	TRBJ1-2	CASTLTLDSVYGYTF
TRBV4-1	-	TRBJ2-5	CASSQLGGFPLLYF
TRBV7-8	TRBD1	TRBJ2-1	CASSLNRAGGLRKQFF
TRBV15	-	TRBJ2-2	CATSRVFRDSNTGELFF
TRBV5-1	-	TRBJ2-2	CASRKGLSTGELFF
TRBV6-1	TRBD1	TRBJ1-5	CASSDRQGGSNQPQHF
TRBV11-3	TRBD2	TRBJ2-2	CASSLGRGGGELFF
TRBV5-1	TRBD1	TRBJ2-3	CATRQGSPDTQYF
TRBV19	-	TRBJ1-1	CASSIGGENTEAFF